This T cell receptor beta chain was recovered during a study of blood T cell repertoires in COVID-19. The ends lost 6 bases at V and 5 bases at J; junction bases unmatched: 15. Germline V lookup: CDR1 GTSNPN, CDR2 SVGIG (reference sequence). The CDR3 sequence is 16 residues long. Profiled with immunoSEQ multiplex PCR; TCRdb holds only in-frame clones, not every one. The sample lists 150,000 to 250,000 clones, around 81% occurring once. The TCR sequence derives from a man in his forties or fifties who had recovered from COVID-19. Sequencing was carried out using PBMCs or T cells enriched from blood (not recorded which). The chain uses TRBV30 and TRBJ1-5, with 8 bases identical to TRBD1. Written as DNA, the CDR3 is TGTGCCTGTGACAGGGGAGGAGATTCGGGGTATCAGCCCCAGCATTTT. Its protein product is CACDRGGDSGYQPQHF. The full variable domain, completed using reference TRBV30 and TRBJ1-5, is SQTIHQWPATLVQPVGSPLSLECTVEGTSNPNLYWYRQAAGRGLQLLFYSVGIGQISSEVPQNLSASRPQDRQFILSSKKLLLSDSGFYLCACDRGGDSGYQPQHFGDGTRLSIL.